These T cell receptor beta chains were read from a single sample in a study of CD8+CD57+ T cells in acquired aplastic anemia. MiXCR was run by TCRdb on the reads, yielding one entry per CDR3 protein. The profile covers about 200,000 distinct CDR3 sequences, with more than 55% appearing a single time and around 60% taken by the ten largest. Sequenced: sorted CD4+, CD8+, or CD8+CD57+ T cells (not recorded which) from PBMCs. These receptors were collected from a human donor with aplastic anemia. Both conserved end residues are part of each CDR3. D genes are given only for firm matches. For some rows the clone size is stated as once, few or many, or as a class when expanded; others skip it.

abundance	v_gene	j_gene	d_gene	CDR3aa
once	TRBV7-2	TRBJ1-2	-	CASSQTGTHYGYAF
-	TRBV15	TRBJ2-1	TRBD1	CATSPRQGRNEQFF
few	TRBV10-3	TRBJ2-7	TRBD1	CAISESYFRGQGAYEQYF
-	TRBV2	TRBJ1-6	-	CASIGQGRHSPLHF
-	TRBV7-2	TRBJ1-2	TRBD1	CASSHRDRAQGYTF
-	TRBV7-9	TRBJ2-7	-	CASSLAGFGTGNYEQYF
many	TRBV5-1	TRBJ2-2	-	CASSPQIGEGELFF
-	TRBV7-2	TRBJ2-5	-	CASSWGPSDF
-	TRBV15	TRBJ2-5	-	CATSRDFRGGQETQYF
few	TRBV20-1	TRBJ2-7	TRBD1	CSALPGQGYEQYF